This TCR beta chain was documented in a study of CD8+CD57+ T cells in acquired aplastic anemia. Study-wide context: The mean DNA yield obtained from sorted CD4+ and CD8+ cells came to approximately 3 ug. Points from the study as a whole: Any difference that existed in CD8+ Simpson's diversity between patients and controls was not significant.

The V end was cut by 5 bases, the J end by 0 bases, with 7 bases between. CDR1 and CDR2 (germline): SEHNR, FQNEAQ (reference sequence). The CDR3 is 14 amino acids. In regard to this clonotype: Antigen unknown.

Genomic DNA, the template, was used for profiling of the TCR beta VDJ and CDR3. TCRdb re-analysed the reads in MiXCR, keeping a single row per CDR3 protein. The data hold 150,000 to 200,000 distinct CDR3 sequences, with 63% observed a single time. Whoever was chosen for sequencing had shown CD8+CD57+ cell expansion by flow cytometry. Patient blood was sampled before any therapy had been received. The TCR comes from a human donor with aplastic anemia. The sample comprised sorted CD4+, CD8+, or CD8+CD57+ T cells (not recorded which) from PBMCs. The chain recombines TRBV7-9 with TRBJ1-4; D uncertain. CDR3 coding DNA: TGTGCCAGCAGCCCCCTTCCAACTAATGAAAAACTGTTTTTT. Protein product: CASSPLPTNEKLFF.